Reported below is one T cell receptor (beta chain). Its antigen is as yet unknown. The PCR employed 60 Vbeta primers together with 13 Jbeta primers. TCRdb's copy holds only in-frame clones and misses some; the assay was immunoSEQ multiplex PCR. The sample consists of roughly 160,000 clones, roughly 80% of them appearing once. The data derive from a study of cytomegalovirus exposure and HLA in healthy donors. CDR1 and CDR2 (germline): SGDLS, YYNGEE. This CDR3 has 13 amino acids. The ends were cut back, 2 bases at V and 2 bases at J, with 7 bases in the middle. Study-wide results and limits: For most subjects, TCR beta sequences were reported to predict HLA-A and HLA-B alleles with accuracy.

The source is a man aged 35 to 55 in good health and CMV-seronegative. V and J are TRBV9 and TRBJ2-5; D may be TRBD2 (6 bases). The sample taken for sequencing was PBMCs. CDR3 sequence reads: CASSVGGQETQYF. The CDR3 DNA sequence: TGTGCCAGCAGCGTGGGGGGACAAGAGACCCAGTACTTC.